The 27 T cell receptor beta chains listed next were all sequenced from one sample in a study of T-cell memory formation after mild COVID-19. One entry per CDR3 protein results from TCRdb running MiXCR on the 5' RACE reads. The sample consists of about 470,000 distinct CDR3 sequences, around a quarter of them appearing once. Input material: PBMCs or a T cell subset sorted from them (not recorded which). The origin of the receptors is an adult woman who had mild COVID-19 (a few samples of this study predate the infection). Cell type and time point are not known.

This clonotype turned up a few times. This chain connects TRBV27 to TRBJ1-1; D possibly corresponds to TRBD1 (6 bases). CDR3 size: 14 residues. V shed 8 bases and J shed 3 bases, with 16 bases lying between them. CDR1 is MNHEY and CDR2 is SMNVEV in the germline V gene (reference sequence). The CDR3 here is CASGWTEGYTEAFF. The CDR3 coding sequence is TGTGCCAGCGGGTGGACAGAGGGTTACACTGAAGCTTTCTTT.

The chain joins TRBV4-2 to TRBJ1-2; D remains ambiguous. Germline CDR1 LGHNA, CDR2 YNFKEQ. This CDR3 is 12 amino acids long. V lost 3 bases to trimming and J lost 6 bases, with 8 bases between them. The CDR3 loop reads CASSQGSDGYTF. The CDR3 DNA follows: TGTGCCAGCAGCCAGGGATCAGATGGCTACACCTTC.

The chain carries TRBV7-9 and TRBJ2-3; 7 bases agree with TRBD2. CDR3 length: 15 amino acids. Germline V gene data show CDR1 as SEHNR and CDR2 as FQNEAQ (reference sequence). The J segment lost 4 bases and the V segment lost 5 bases, leaving 9 bases of the junction unmatched. The CDR3 DNA sequence: TGTGCCAGCAGCCCACATGGGGGGGAGGCAGATACGCAGTATTTT. This codes for CASSPHGGEADTQYF.

Here the CDR3 DNA reads TGTGCCAGCAGTTTGGCACTTGAGACAGGGACTTACGGCTACACCTTC. It is translated as CASSLALETGTYGYTF. J is TRBJ1-2 and V is TRBV12-3 or TRBV12-4; 7 positions match TRBD1. J was trimmed by 8 bases and V by 3 bases; bases with no gene match: 15. The CDR3 sequence is 16 residues long.

J is TRBJ2-3 and V is TRBV7-2; D remains ambiguous. This CDR3 has 14 residues. Germline V gene lookup returns CDR1 SGHTA and CDR2 FQGNSA. The V gene lost 5 bases and the J gene lost 2 bases, with 11 bases spanning the gap. This CDR3 reads CASSIRSHTDTQYF. The CDR3 DNA is TGTGCCAGCAGCATCCGGAGCCACACAGATACGCAGTATTTT.

The genes are TRBV5-1 and TRBJ2-7; 7 bases are a match to TRBD2. The J segment lost 3 bases and the V segment lost 0 bases, leaving 6 bases of the junction unmatched. CDR1 and CDR2 (germline): SGHRS, YFSETQ. The CDR3 loop spans 15 amino acids. The CDR3 reads CASSLVGDYNYEQYF. DNA of the CDR3: TGCGCCAGCAGCTTGGTAGGGGACTACAACTACGAGCAGTACTTC.

In this sample, this clonotype turned up a few times. The genes are TRBV7-2 and TRBJ2-7, with 8 bases that match TRBD1. After removal of 0 bases from V and 5 bases from J, the junction contained 9 bases not matched to a gene. Germline CDR1 and CDR2: SGHTA and FQGNSA. The CDR3 length is 16 residues. The CDR3 nucleotides read TGTGCCAGCAGCTTAGCGAGTACAGGGGGTCGAGACGAGCAGTACTTC. Translating it yields CASSLASTGGRDEQYF.

This clonotype was counted between two and nine times. The rearrangement uses TRBV5-4 and TRBJ2-1, with 7 bases fitting TRBD2. The germline CDR1 and CDR2 sequences are SGHNT and YYREEE (reference sequence). The CDR3 length is 13 residues. The ends lost 4 bases at V and 8 bases at J; junction bases unmatched: 6. CDR3 coding DNA: TGTGCCAGCAGCGCCGCCCGGGGGGATGAGCAGTTCTTC. It codes for CASSAARGDEQFF.

This clonotype showed up just once. V usage is TRBV7-9 and J usage is TRBJ2-1; 9 bases are shared with TRBD1. The V gene end was trimmed by 3 bases and the J gene end by 5 bases; junction bases not matched to a gene: 8. Germline V gene lookup returns CDR1 SEHNR and CDR2 FQNEAQ (reference sequence). CDR3 length: 16 amino acids. The CDR3 is CASSLFGTGSNNEQFF. The CDR3 region has the DNA TGTGCCAGCAGCTTGTTCGGGACAGGGTCAAACAATGAGCAGTTCTTC.

A few counts support this clonotype. This sequence joins TRBV5-1 and TRBJ2-5; TRBD2 might be the D (5 bases). CDR1 is SGHRS and CDR2 is YFSETQ in the germline V gene. The CDR3 loop spans 14 amino acids. Trimming took 4 bases from V and 4 from J, leaving 14 bases between them. The CDR3 DNA reads as TGCGCCAGCAGCCATCGAGGAGGCGCAGAGACCCAGTACTTC. Translating gives CASSHRGGAETQYF.

The chain links TRBV12-3 or TRBV12-4 to TRBJ2-1, with D possibly matching TRBD2 (6 bases). V lost 3 bases and J lost 3, with 12 bases in between. CDR3 length equals 15 residues. This chain's CDR3 is CASSFEAGYYNEQFF. The CDR3 DNA reads as TGTGCCAGCAGTTTTGAGGCGGGGTACTACAATGAGCAGTTCTTC.

V usage is TRBV29-1 and J usage is TRBJ2-5; perhaps TRBD1 as D (6 bases). Germline assignment: CDR1 SQVTM and CDR2 ANQGSEA. The CDR3 totals 14 residues. Deletions cut 4 bases from V and 3 bases from J, with 15 bases between. In DNA, the CDR3 is TGCAGCGTTGCCTCTGGTCCAGGGGAAGAGACCCAGTACTTC. The encoded protein is CSVASGPGEETQYF.

In this sample, this clonotype turned up a few times. The V gene is TRBV4-3, the J gene TRBJ2-7; TRBD2 aligns across 9 bases. CDR1 and CDR2 from the germline V gene are LGHNA and YSLEER. The CDR3 is 15 amino acids. Germline trimming cut 4 bases from V and 5 bases from J; bases unmatched to any gene: 9. CDR3: CASSLHSGRAHEQYF. CDR3 coding DNA: TGCGCCAGCAGCCTACATAGCGGGAGAGCCCACGAGCAGTACTTC.

The V call is TRBV12-3 or TRBV12-4, the J call TRBJ1-2, with D perhaps matching TRBD1 (5 bases). V lost 3 bases and J lost 6, with 11 bases in between. The CDR3 sequence is 13 residues long. The CDR3 protein is CASSFRGRDGYTF. Here the CDR3 DNA reads TGTGCCAGCAGTTTTAGGGGAAGGGATGGCTACACCTTC.

This clonotype was counted between two and nine times. The rearrangement joins TRBV3-1 to TRBJ2-1; D not resolved. The V end was cut by 1 base, the J end by 2 bases, with 12 bases between. Germline V gene lookup returns CDR1 LGHDT and CDR2 YNNKEL (reference sequence). This CDR3 has 16 amino acids. The CDR3 nucleotides are TGTGCCAGCAGCCAAGCTGGCTCGAGGACCTACAATGAGCAGTTCTTC. It specifies CASSQAGSRTYNEQFF.

This clonotype was seen a handful of times. The chain uses TRBV10-3 and TRBJ1-4; no clear D. Trimming stripped 6 bases from V and 0 bases from J, with 14 bases between. The CDR3 runs 16 residues. Per germline, CDR1 ENHRY and CDR2 SYGVKD. CDR3 protein: CAISEARRSTNEKLFF. CDR3 nucleotide sequence: TGTGCCATCAGCGAAGCCCGCCGTTCAACTAATGAAAAACTGTTTTTT.

The chain is built from TRBV3-1 and TRBJ2-1, with D unclear. Trimming removed 0 bases at V and 6 bases at J, with 9 bases between. The germline CDR1 and CDR2 sequences are LGHDT and YNNKEL (reference sequence). The CDR3 runs to 14 residues. The DNA for the CDR3 is TGTGCCAGCAGCCAAGATCGGCCTCTCAATGAGCAGTTCTTC. It translates to CASSQDRPLNEQFF.

V gene TRBV20-1 combines with J gene TRBJ2-7; D not certain. With 6 bases removed from V and 6 bases from J, the gap between germline ends came to 15 bases. The germline gives CDR1 DFQATT, CDR2 SNEGSKA (reference sequence). The CDR3 loop spans 12 amino acids. The CDR3 protein is CSAKRAEAEQYF. As DNA, the CDR3 is TGCAGTGCCAAAAGAGCCGAAGCCGAGCAGTACTTC.

Only a few counts were recorded for this clonotype. The gene calls are TRBV4-1 and TRBJ2-7; no reliable D call. Trimming removed 1 base from V and 0 bases from J, with 10 bases in between. CDR3 length: 15 amino acids. Germline values: CDR1 MGHRA, CDR2 YSYEKL. Here the CDR3 DNA reads TGCGCCAGCAGCCAAGTCGTGGGGTCCTCCTACGAGCAGTACTTC. Its translation is CASSQVVGSSYEQYF.

This clonotype was seen only once. V usage is TRBV10-3 and J usage is TRBJ2-7; unclear D gene. Germline loops: CDR1 ENHRY, CDR2 SYGVKD. This CDR3 is built from 14 residues. Trimming took 7 bases from V and 3 from J, leaving 16 bases between them. The chain's CDR3 is CAITSVSLFYEQYF. The CDR3 nucleotides read TGTGCCATCACCAGCGTCAGTTTATTCTACGAGCAGTACTTC.

J is TRBJ2-1 and V is TRBV19; 8 bases agree with TRBD1. The ends lost 3 bases at V and 4 bases at J; junction bases unmatched: 2. The length of the CDR3 is 14 residues. Germline lookup yields CDR1 LNHDA and CDR2 SQIVND (reference sequence). Written as DNA, the CDR3 is TGTGCCAGTAGTATTAACAGGGGGTACAATGAGCAGTTCTTC. This gives the protein CASSINRGYNEQFF. Complete variable domain (other parts from reference TRBV19 and TRBJ2-1): DGGITQSPKYLFRKEGQNVTLSCEQNLNHDAMYWYRQDPGQGLRLIYYSQIVNDFQKGDIAEGYSVSREKKESFPLTVTSAQKNPTAFYLCASSINRGYNEQFFGPGTRLTVL.

The V gene is TRBV11-2, the J gene TRBJ1-5; D uncertain. Germline V gives CDR1 SGHAT, CDR2 FQNNGV. Trimming stripped 5 bases from V and 2 bases from J, with 19 bases between. CDR3 length: 17 residues. The CDR3 protein is CASSPRVTAGGNQPQHF. CDR3 in DNA: TGTGCCAGCAGCCCCCGGGTCACCGCCGGGGGCAATCAGCCCCAGCATTTT.

This chain uses TRBV5-4 with TRBJ1-2, with D perhaps TRBD1 (6 bases). Deletions cut 10 bases from V and 6 bases from J, with 28 bases between. This CDR3 contains 16 residues. CDR1 is SGHNT, CDR2 YYREEE, per germline (reference sequence). The CDR3 reads CAGGGPGASASDGYTF. The CDR3 nucleotides are TGTGCCGGAGGGGGGCCCGGGGCCTCCGCCTCCGATGGCTACACCTTC.

The chain couples TRBV24-1 to TRBJ2-7; D ambiguous. CDR1 is KGHDR and CDR2 is SFDVKD in the germline V gene. This CDR3 has 13 residues. The germline V and J ends were trimmed by 5 bases and 1 base, with 8 bases remaining between them. For the CDR3, the DNA is TGTGCCACCAGTGTCGACGGATCCTACGAGCAGTACTTC. This translates into CATSVDGSYEQYF.

This clonotype was counted only a few times. The chain combines TRBV12-3 or TRBV12-4 with TRBJ2-5; perhaps TRBD2 as D (6 bases). V lost 5 bases to trimming and J lost 4 bases, with 11 bases between them. The CDR3 loop spans 13 amino acids. This chain's CDR3 is CASSAGTLETQYF. In nucleotides, the CDR3 is TGTGCCAGCAGTGCCGGGACTCTAGAGACCCAGTACTTC.

The CDR3 bases are TGTGCCTGGAGTGTATCCGGGAGATCCTACGAGCAGTACTTC. Translated: CAWSVSGRSYEQYF. The chain joins TRBV30 to TRBJ2-7, with D perhaps matching TRBD2 (6 bases). Trimming took 0 bases from V and 1 from J, leaving 10 bases between them. The CDR3 length is 14 residues. Looked up from germline, CDR1 is GTSNPN and CDR2 is SVGIG (reference sequence).

This clonotype was seen many times. This chain joins TRBV4-2 and TRBJ2-7; 13 nucleotides agree with TRBD2. The CDR3 contains 16 residues. Germline V gene data show CDR1 as LGHNA and CDR2 as YNFKEQ. The junction had 2 bases not matched to a gene; V was cut back by 0 bases and J by 3 bases. This chain's CDR3 is CASSQEGLAGIYEQYF. The CDR3, as DNA: TGTGCCAGCAGCCAAGAGGGACTAGCGGGAATCTACGAGCAGTACTTC.